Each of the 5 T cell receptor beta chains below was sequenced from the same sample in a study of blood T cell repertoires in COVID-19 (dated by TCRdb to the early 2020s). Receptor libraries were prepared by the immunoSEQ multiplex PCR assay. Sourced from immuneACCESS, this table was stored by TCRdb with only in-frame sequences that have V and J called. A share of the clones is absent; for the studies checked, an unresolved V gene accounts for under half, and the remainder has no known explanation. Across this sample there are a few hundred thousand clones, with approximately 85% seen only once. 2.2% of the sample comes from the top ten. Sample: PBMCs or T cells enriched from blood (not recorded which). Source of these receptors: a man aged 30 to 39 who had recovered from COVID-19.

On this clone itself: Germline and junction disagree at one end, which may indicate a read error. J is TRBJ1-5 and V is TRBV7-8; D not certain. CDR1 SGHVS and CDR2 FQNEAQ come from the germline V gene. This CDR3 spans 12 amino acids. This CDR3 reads CASSLALQPQHF. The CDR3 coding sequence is TGTGCCAGCAGCCTAGCCCTCCAGCCCCAGCATTTT.

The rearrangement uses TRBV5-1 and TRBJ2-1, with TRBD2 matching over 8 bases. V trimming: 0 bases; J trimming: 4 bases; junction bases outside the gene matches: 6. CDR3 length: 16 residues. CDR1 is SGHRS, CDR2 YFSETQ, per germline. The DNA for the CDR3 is TGCGCCAGCAGCTTGGATTTAGCGGGGACTTACAATGAGCAGTTCTTC. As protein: CASSLDLAGTYNEQFF.

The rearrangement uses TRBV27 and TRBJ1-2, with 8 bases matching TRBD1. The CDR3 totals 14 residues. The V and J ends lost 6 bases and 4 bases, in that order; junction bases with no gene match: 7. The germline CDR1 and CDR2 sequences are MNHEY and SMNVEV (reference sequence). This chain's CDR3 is CASSSTTGVYGYTF. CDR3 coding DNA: TGTGCCAGCAGCTCGACGACAGGGGTCTATGGCTACACCTTC.

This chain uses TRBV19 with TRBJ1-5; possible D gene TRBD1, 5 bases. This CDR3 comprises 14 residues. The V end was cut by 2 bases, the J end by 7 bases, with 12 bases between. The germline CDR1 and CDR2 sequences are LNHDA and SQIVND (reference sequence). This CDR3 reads CASSIQGWSQPQHF. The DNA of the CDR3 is TGTGCCAGTAGTATACAGGGCTGGAGCCAGCCCCAGCATTTT.

The chain's CDR3 is CASSPSGTVRYGYTF. The DNA of the CDR3 is TGCGCCAGCAGCCCATCCGGGACAGTTCGATATGGCTACACCTTC. V gene TRBV4-1 combines with J gene TRBJ1-2, with TRBD1 matching over 7 bases. With V trimmed by 4 bases and J by 5 bases, 10 bases remained unmatched. The V gene's germline CDR1 is MGHRA and CDR2 YSYEKL. The length of the CDR3 is 15 residues.